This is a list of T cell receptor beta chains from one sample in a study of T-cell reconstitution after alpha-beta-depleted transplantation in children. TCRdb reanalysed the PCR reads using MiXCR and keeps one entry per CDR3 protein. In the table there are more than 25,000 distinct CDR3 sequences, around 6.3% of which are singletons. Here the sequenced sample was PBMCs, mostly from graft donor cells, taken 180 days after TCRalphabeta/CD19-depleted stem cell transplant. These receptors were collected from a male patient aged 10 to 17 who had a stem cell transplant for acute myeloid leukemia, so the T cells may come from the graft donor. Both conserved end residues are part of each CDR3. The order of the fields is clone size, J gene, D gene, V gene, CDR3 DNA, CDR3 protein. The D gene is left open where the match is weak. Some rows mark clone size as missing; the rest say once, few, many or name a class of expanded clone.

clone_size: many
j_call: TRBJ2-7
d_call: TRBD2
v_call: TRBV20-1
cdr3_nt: TGCAGTGCTCCCCGTCTAGCGGGACTCGAGCAGTACTTC
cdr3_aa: CSAPRLAGLEQYF

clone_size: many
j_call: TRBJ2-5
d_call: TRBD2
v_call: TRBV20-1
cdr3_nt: TGCAGCCCCGGGTGGCGGGGGTCAGAGACCCAGTACTTC
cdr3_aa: CSPGWRGSETQYF

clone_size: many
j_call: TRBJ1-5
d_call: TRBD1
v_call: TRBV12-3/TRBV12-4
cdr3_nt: TGTGCCAGCAGTCTACGGACAGGGGGAAATCAGCCCCAGCATTTT
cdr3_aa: CASSLRTGGNQPQHF

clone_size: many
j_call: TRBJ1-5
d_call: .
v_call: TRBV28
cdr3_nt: TGTGCCAGCAGTTTCATCAGGGCCCAGGGTCAGCCCCAGCATTTT
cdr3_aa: CASSFIRAQGQPQHF

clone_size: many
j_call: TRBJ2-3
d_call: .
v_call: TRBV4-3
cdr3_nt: TGCGCCAGCAGCCATTTGAGCGGAGACATCACAGATACGCAGTATTTT
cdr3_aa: CASSHLSGDITDTQYF

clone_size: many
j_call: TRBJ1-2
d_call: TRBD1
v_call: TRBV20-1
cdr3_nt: TGCAGTGCCACGACAGGGTTGGGCTACACCTTC
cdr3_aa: CSATTGLGYTF

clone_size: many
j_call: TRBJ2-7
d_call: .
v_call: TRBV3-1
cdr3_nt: TGTGCCAGCAGCCAAGATTTGACTTCCTACGAGCAGTACTTC
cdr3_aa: CASSQDLTSYEQYF

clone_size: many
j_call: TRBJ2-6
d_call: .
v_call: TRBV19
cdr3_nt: TGTGCCAGTAGTAACAGGGTCTCTGGGGCCAACGTCCTGACTTTC
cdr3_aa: CASSNRVSGANVLTF

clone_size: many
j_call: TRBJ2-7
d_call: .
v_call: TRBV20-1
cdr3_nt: TGCAGTGCTAGAGATCTCGCAGGATCCTACGAGCAGTACTTC
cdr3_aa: CSARDLAGSYEQYF

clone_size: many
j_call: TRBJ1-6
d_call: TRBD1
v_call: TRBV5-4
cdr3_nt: TGTGCCAGCAGCTTGGAGACAGGGGGCAATTCACCCCTCCACTTT
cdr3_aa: CASSLETGGNSPLHF

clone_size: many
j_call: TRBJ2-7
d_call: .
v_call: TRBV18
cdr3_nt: TGTGCCAGCTCACCAGGAAGAGAGCAGTACTTC
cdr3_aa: CASSPGREQYF

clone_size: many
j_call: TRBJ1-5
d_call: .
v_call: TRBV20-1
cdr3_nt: TGCAGTGCTAGAGAATCGGCGGGCAATCAGCCCCAGCATTTT
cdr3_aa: CSARESAGNQPQHF

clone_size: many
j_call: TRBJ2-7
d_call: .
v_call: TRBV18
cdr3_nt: TGTGCCAGCTCACCAAGACAGTCCTTGAGCTCCTACGAGCAGTACTTC
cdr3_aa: CASSPRQSLSSYEQYF

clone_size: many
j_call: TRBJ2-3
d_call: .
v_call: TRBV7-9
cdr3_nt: TGTGCCAGCAGCTTAACGGGCCCAGATACGCAGTATTTT
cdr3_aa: CASSLTGPDTQYF

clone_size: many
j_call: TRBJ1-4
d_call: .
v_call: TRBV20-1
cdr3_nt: TGCAGTGCTAGTGACAATGAAAAACTGTTTTTT
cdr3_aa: CSASDNEKLFF

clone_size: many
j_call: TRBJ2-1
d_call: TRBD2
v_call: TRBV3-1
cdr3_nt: TGTGCCAGCACACTAGCAGGGGCTAGCGGGAGGGGTGAGCAGTTCTTC
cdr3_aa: CASTLAGASGRGEQFF

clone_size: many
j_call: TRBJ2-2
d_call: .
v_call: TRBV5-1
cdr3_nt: TGCGCCAGCAGCTTGACAGGGAATCCCGGGGAGCTGTTTTTT
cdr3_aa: CASSLTGNPGELFF

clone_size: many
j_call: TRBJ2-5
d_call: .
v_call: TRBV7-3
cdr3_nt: TGTGCCAGCAGCTTAACGGTCCAAGAGACCCAGTACTTC
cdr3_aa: CASSLTVQETQYF

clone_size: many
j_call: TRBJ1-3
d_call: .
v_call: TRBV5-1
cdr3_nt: TGCGCCAGCAGCTTGAGTCACTCTGGAAACACCATATATTTT
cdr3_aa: CASSLSHSGNTIYF

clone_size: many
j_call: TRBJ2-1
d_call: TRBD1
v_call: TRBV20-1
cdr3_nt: TGCAGTGCTAACAGGGGATCCAACAATGAGCAGTTCTTC
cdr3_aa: CSANRGSNNEQFF

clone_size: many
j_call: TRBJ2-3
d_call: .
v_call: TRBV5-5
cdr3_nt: TGTGCCAGCAGCTACGGCATTAATACGCAGTATTTT
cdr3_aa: CASSYGINTQYF

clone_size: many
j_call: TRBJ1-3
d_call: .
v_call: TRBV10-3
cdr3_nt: TGTGCCATCAGCTACTCAACAGGGACTGGAAACACCATATATTTT
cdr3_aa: CAISYSTGTGNTIYF

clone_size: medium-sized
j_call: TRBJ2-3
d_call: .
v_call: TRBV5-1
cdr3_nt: TGCGCCAGCAGCTTGGGTGGGACGGATATCACAGATACGCAGTATTTT
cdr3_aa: CASSLGGTDITDTQYF

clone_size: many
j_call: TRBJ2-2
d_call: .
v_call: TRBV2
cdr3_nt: TGTGCCAGCACCCGTTTAGGAGGGAGAACACTCACCGGGGAGCTGTTTTTT
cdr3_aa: CASTRLGGRTLTGELFF

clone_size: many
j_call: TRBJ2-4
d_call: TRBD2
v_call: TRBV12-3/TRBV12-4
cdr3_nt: TGTGCCATCACCGAGGGACTAGCTTCCGGCATTCAGTACTTC
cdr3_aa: CAITEGLASGIQYF

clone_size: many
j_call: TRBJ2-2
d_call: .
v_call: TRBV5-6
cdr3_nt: TGTGCCAGCAGCTTGGGGGTCGGGGAGCTGTTTTTT
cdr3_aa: CASSLGVGELFF

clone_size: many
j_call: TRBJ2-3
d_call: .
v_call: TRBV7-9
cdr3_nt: TGTGCCAGCAGCATAAGGGGGAACACAGATACGCAGTATTTT
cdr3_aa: CASSIRGNTDTQYF

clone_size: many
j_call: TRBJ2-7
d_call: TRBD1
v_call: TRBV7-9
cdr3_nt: TGTGCCAGCAGCTCGAGCGACAGGGGGACCTACGAGCAGTACTTC
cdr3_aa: CASSSSDRGTYEQYF

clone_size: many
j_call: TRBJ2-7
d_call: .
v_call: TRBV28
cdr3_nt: TGTGCCAGCAGGAGGGCCTCGATCAAGCCCTACGAGCAGTACTTC
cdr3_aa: CASRRASIKPYEQYF

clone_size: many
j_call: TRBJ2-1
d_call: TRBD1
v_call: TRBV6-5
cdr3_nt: TGTGCCAGCAGTTACTCACAGGGGGCATATGAGCAGTTCTTC
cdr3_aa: CASSYSQGAYEQFF

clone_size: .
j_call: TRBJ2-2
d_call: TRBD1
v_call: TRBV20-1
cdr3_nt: TGCTGTGCTAGAGCCCCGGGACAGGGGAACACCGGGGAGCTGTTTTTT
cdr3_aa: CCARAPGQGNTGELFF

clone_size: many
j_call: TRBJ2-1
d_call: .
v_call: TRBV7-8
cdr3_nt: TGTGCCAGCAGCTCCCTAGTTAACCCTCGGAATGAGCAGTTCTTC
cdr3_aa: CASSSLVNPRNEQFF

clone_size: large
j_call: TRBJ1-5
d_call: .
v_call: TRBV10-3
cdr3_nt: TGTGCCATCAGTGAGTCGACGCCCTTATTAGCCCAGCATTTT
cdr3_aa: CAISESTPLLAQHF

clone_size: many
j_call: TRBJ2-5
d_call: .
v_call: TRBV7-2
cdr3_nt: TGTGCCAGCAGCCAAGCCCTGGGGGGGGGGCCAGAGACCCAGTACTTC
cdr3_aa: CASSQALGGGPETQYF

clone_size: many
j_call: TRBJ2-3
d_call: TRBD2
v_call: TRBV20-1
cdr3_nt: TGCAGTGCTAGACGCAGGACTAGCGGTAAGATCTTCTCTAGCACAGATACGCAGTATTTT
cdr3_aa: CSARRRTSGKIFSSTDTQYF

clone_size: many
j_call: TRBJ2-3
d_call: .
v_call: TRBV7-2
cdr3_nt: TGTGCCAGCACCCGGAGCGGTTCCACAGATACGCAGTATTTT
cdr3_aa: CASTRSGSTDTQYF

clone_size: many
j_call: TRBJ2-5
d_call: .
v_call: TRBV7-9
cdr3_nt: TGTGCCAGCACCGACGGAGCGGTCCAAGAGACCCAGTACTTC
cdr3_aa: CASTDGAVQETQYF

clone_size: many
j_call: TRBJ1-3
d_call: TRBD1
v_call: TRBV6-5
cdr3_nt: TGTGCCAGCAGTCGGACAGGATCTGGCGGTGGAAACACCATATATTTT
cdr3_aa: CASSRTGSGGGNTIYF

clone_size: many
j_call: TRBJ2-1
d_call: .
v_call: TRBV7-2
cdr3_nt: TGTGCCAGCAGCCCCTACAACAATGAGCAGTTCTTC
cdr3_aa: CASSPYNNEQFF

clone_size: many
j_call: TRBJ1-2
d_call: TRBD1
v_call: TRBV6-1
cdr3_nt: TGTGCCAGCAGCCGAGGGACAGGGCAATACTATGGCTACACCTTC
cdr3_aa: CASSRGTGQYYGYTF

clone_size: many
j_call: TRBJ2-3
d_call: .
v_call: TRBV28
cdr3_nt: TGTGCCAGCACCCGTCAGGGCACAGATACGCAGTATTTT
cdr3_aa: CASTRQGTDTQYF

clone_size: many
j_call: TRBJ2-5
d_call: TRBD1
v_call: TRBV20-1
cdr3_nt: TGCAGTGCGCGGGACAGGAAAGAGACCCAGTACTTC
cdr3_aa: CSARDRKETQYF

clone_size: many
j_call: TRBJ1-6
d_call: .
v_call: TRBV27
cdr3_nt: TGTGCCAGCAGTCCATCGGGGATTTATAATTCACCCCTCCACTTT
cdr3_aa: CASSPSGIYNSPLHF

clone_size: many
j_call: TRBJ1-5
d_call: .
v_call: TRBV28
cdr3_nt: TGTGCCAGCAGGCAAACGGGGGGCAATCAGCCCCAGCATTTT
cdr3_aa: CASRQTGGNQPQHF

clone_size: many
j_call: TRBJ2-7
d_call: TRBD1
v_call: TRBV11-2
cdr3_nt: TGTGCCAGCAGCCGGGACAGGGGGCTAAACGAGCAGTACTTC
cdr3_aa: CASSRDRGLNEQYF

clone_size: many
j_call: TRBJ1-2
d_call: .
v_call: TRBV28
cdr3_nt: TGTGCCAGCAGTCCCCATGGGGGGCGGAATGGCTACACCTTC
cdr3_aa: CASSPHGGRNGYTF

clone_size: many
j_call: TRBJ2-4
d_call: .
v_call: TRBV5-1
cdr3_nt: TGCGCCAGCAGCTTGCCATCGACCGGACTAGCCAAAAACATTCAGTACTTC
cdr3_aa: CASSLPSTGLAKNIQYF

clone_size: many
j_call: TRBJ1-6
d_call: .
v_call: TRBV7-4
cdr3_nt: TGTGCCAGCAGCTTAACGGAGGATCGATGGTCACCCCTCCACTTT
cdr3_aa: CASSLTEDRWSPLHF

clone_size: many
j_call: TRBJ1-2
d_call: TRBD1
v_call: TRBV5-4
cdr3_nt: TGTGCCAGCAGCCCCGGGACAGCGATCTCTCCTAACTATGGCTACACCTTC
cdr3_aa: CASSPGTAISPNYGYTF

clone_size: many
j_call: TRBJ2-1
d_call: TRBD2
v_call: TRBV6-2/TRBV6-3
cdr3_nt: TGTGCCAGCAGTACAACATATAGCGGGAGGAAAAATGAGCAGTTCTTC
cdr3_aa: CASSTTYSGRKNEQFF

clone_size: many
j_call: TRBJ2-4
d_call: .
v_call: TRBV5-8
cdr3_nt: TGTGCCAGCAGCTTGAGTGAAGGAAGTGGAAACATTCAGTACTTC
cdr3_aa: CASSLSEGSGNIQYF

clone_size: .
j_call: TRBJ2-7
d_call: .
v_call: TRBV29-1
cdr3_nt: TGCAGCGTTGGGAAGGGATATAAGTACGAGCAGTACTTC
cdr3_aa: CSVGKGYKYEQYF

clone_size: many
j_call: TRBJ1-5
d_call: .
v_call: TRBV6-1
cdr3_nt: TGTGCCAGCAGTGAGGGGAGGAGACAGCCCCAGCATTTT
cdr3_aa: CASSEGRRQPQHF

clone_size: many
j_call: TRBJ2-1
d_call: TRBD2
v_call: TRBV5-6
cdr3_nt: TGTGCCATCAGCGTGGCCGCGGGAGGGCCCAGGAATGAGCAGTTCTTC
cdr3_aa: CAISVAAGGPRNEQFF

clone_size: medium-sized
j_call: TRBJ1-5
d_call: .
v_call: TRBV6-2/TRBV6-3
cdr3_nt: TGTGCCAGCAGCCACCCTGAAGTCGTGAATCAGCCCCAGCATTTT
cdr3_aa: CASSHPEVVNQPQHF

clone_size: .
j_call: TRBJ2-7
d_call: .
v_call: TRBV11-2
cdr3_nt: TGTGCCAGCACCCCCGGTAGGGGACGGCCCGCCTACGAGCAGTACTTC
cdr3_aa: CASTPGRGRPAYEQYF